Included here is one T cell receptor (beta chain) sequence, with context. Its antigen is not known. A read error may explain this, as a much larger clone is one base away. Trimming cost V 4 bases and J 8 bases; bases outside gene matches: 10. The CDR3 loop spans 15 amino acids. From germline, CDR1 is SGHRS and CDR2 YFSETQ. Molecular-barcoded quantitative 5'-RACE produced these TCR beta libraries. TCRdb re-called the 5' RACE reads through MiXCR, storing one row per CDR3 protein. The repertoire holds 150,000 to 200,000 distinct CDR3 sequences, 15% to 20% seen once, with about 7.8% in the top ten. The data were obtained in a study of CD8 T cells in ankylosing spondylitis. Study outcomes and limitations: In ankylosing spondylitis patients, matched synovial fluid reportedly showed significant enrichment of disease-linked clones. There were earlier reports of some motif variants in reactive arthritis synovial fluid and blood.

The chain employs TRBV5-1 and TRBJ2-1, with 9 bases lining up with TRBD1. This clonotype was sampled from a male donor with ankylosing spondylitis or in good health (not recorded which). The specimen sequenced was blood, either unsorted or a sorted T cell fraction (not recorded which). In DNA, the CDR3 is TGCGCCAGCAGCGTGGAGACAGGGGGATTAGATGAGCAGTTCTTC. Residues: CASSVETGGLDEQFF.